The sample holds a few counts of the clone carrying this T cell receptor beta chain. This CDR3 comprises 14 residues. A second PCR of 7 to 11 cycles used a sample-barcoded 5' primer and a J-beta primer mix. Using its own MiXCR run on the 5' RACE reads, TCRdb lists one record per CDR3 protein. The repertoire holds around 800,000 distinct CDR3 sequences, with 25% to 30% as singletons. These data originate in a study of blood T cells in healthy people across ages. These data were likewise used in another study, on T cells of mothers and their children.

The chain couples TRBV12-3 or TRBV12-4 to TRBJ2-7; 9 bases match TRBD1. The DNA end is more similar to TRBJ2-5, so the J call may be wrong. Sequenced material: blood. This sequence was found in a boy aged 10-17 years in good health. CDR3 protein: CASRPNTGGETQYF. DNA of the CDR3: TGTGCCAGCAGACCTAATACAGGGGGCGAGACCCAGTACTTC.